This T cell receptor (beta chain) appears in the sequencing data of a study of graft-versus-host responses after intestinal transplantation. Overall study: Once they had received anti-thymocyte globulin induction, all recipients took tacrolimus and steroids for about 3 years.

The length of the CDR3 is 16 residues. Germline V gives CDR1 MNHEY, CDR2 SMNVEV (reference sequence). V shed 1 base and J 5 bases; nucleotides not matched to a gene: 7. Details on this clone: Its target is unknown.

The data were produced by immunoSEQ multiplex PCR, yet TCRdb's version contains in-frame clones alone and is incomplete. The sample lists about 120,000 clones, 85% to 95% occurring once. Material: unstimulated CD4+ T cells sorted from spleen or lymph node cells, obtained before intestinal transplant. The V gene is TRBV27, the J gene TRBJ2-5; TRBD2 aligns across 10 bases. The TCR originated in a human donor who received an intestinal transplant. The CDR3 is CASSLYASGRGETQYF. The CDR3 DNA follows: TGTGCCAGCAGTTTATACGCTAGCGGGAGAGGGGAGACCCAGTACTTC.